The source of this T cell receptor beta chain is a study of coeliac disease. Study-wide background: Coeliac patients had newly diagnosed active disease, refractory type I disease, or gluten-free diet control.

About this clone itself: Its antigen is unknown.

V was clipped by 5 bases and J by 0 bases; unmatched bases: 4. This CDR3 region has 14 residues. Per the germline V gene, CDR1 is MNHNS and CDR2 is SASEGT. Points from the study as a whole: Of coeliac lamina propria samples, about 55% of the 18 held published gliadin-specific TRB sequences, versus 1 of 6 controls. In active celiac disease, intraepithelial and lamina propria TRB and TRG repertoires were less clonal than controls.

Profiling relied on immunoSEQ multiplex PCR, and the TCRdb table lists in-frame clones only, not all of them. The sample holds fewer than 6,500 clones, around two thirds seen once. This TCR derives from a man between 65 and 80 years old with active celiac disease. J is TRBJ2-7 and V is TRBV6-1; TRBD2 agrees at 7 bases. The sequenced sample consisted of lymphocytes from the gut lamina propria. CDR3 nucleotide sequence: TGTGCCAGCAGTCGCGGGGGTACCTCCTACGAGCAGTACTTC. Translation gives CASSRGGTSYEQYF.